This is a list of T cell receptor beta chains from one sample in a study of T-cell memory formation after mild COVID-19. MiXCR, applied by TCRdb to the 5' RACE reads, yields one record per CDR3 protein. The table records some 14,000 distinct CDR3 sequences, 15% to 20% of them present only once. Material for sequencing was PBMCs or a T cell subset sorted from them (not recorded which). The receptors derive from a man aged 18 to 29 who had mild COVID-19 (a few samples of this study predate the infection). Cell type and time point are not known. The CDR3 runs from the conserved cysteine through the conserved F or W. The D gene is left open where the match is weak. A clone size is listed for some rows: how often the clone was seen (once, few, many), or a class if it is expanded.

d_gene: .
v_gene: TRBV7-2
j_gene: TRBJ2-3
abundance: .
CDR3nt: TGTGCCAGCAGCTTACGACAGAGCACAGATACGCAGTATTTT
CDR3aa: CASSLRQSTDTQYF

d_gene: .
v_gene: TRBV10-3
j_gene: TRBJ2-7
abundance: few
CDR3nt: TGTGCCATCAGTGACCCGGGACTTCCTAACTACGAGCAGTACTTC
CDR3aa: CAISDPGLPNYEQYF

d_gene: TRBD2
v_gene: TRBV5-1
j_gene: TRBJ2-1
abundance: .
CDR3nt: TGCGCCAGCAGCCCGGTGGGTAGCGGGGGGGCCGGCTCCTACAATGAGCAGTTCTTC
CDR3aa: CASSPVGSGGAGSYNEQFF

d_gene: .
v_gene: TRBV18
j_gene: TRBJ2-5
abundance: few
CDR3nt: TGTGCCAGCTCACCTCTGGACCCCCTCCAAGAGACCCAGTACTTC
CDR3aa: CASSPLDPLQETQYF

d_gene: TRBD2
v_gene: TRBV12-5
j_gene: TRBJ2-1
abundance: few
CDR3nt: TGTGCTAGTGGTTTGGGCGGGGGGGCCATTCGAAACTACAATGAGCAGTTCTTC
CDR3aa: CASGLGGGAIRNYNEQFF

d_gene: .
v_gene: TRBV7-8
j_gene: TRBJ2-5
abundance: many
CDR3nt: TGTGCCAGCACCAAACCCAGGGGAGAGACCCAGTACTTC
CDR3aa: CASTKPRGETQYF

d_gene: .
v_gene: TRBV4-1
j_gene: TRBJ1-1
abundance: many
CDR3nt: TGCGCCAGCAGACACACTCCGGGACACGTGAACACTGAAGCTTTCTTT
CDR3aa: CASRHTPGHVNTEAFF

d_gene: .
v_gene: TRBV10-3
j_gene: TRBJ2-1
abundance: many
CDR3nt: TGTGCCATCAGTGAGGAGGGCCTATCCTACAATGAGCAGTTCTTC
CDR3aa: CAISEEGLSYNEQFF

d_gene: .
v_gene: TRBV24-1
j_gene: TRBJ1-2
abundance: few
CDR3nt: TGTGCCACCAGTACTACCGGCACCGCGGCCTATGGCTACACCTTC
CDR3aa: CATSTTGTAAYGYTF

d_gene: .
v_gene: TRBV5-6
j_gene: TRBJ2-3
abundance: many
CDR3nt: TGTGCCAGCAGCTCACTTTGGACAGCCCCGTTGGGGTTTGGGGCGTCTTTGTATTTT
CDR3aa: CASSSLWTAPLGFGASLYF

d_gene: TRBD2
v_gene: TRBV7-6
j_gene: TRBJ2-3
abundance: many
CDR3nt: TGTGCCAGCAGCTCAGGACTAGCGGGGGCCACAGATACGCAGTATTTT
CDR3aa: CASSSGLAGATDTQYF

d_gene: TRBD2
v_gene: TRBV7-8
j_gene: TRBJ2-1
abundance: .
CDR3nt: TGTGCCAGCAGCTTTCGGCGGTTAGGGAGGGACAATGAGCAGTTCTTC
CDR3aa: CASSFRRLGRDNEQFF

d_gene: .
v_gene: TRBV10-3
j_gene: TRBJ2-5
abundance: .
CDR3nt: TGTGCCATCAACCCGAACCCTTCCCGAGGGGCGTGCCGTCCGGAGACCCAGTACTTC
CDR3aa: CAINPNPSRGACRPETQYF

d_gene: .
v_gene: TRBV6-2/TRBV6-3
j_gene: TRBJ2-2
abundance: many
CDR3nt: TGTGCCAGCAGTTCCGACTCAGAGCCGGACAGGAACACCGGGGAGCTGTTTTTT
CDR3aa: CASSSDSEPDRNTGELFF

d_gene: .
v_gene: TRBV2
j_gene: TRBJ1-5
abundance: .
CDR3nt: TGTGCCAGCAGTGAAGCGTTTAAAGGGAGGAGCAATCAGCCCCAGCATTTT
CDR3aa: CASSEAFKGRSNQPQHF

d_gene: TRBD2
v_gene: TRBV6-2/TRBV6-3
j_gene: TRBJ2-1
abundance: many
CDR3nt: TGTGCCAGCAGAGAGCGGGGGTACAATGAGCAGTTCTTC
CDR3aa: CASRERGYNEQFF

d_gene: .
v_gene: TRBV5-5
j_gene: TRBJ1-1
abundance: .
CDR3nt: TGTGCCAGCAGCGGGCTCCAGGACACTGAAGCTTTCTTT
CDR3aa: CASSGLQDTEAFF

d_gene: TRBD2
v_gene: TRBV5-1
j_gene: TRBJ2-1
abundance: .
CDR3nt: TGCGCCAGCAGCTTGGTTGTGACTAGCGGTAATGAGCAGTTCTTC
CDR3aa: CASSLVVTSGNEQFF

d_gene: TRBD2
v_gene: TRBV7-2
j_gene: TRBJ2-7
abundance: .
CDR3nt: TGTGCCAGCAGCGTCCGGGGGGGCCACGAGCAGTACTTC
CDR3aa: CASSVRGGHEQYF

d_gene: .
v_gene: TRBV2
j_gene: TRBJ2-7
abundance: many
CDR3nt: TGTGCCAGCAGTTCACAGGGAGTAGGCTACGAGCAGTACTTC
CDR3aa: CASSSQGVGYEQYF

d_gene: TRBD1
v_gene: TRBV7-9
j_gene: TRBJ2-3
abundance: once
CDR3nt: TGTGCCAGCAGCTCCTGGACAGGGGGCGAGACAGATACGCAGTATTTT
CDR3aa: CASSSWTGGETDTQYF

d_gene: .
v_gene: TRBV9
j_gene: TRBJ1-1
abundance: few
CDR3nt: TGTGCCAGCAGCGTAGGGACGGGCACTGAAGCTTTCTTT
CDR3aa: CASSVGTGTEAFF

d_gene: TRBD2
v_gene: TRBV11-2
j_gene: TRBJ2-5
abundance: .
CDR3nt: TGTGCCAGCAGCTTAGGTCCGGGAGGGGAGACCCAGTACTTC
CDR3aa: CASSLGPGGETQYF

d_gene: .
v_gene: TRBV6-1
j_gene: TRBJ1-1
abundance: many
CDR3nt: TGTGCCAGCAGCGGCGTCATCATGAACACTGAAGCTTTCTTT
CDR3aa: CASSGVIMNTEAFF

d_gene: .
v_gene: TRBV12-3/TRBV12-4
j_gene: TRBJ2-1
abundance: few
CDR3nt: TGTGCCAGCAGTCCCGGACCGGGAAATGAGCAGTTCTTC
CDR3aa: CASSPGPGNEQFF

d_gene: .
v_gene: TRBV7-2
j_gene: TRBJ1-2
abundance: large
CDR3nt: TGTGCCAGCAGCCCAGGCTTGGGGCTCTATGGCTACACCTTC
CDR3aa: CASSPGLGLYGYTF

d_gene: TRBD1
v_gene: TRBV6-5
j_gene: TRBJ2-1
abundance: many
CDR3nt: TGTGCCAGCAGTTACTCAGGGGGCCCCTACAATGAGCAGTTCTTC
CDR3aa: CASSYSGGPYNEQFF

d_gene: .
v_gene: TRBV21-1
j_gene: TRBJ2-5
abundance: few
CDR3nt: TGTGCCAGCAGCAAAGCGAAGGGTTTGGAAGTAGGAGAGACCCAGTACTTC
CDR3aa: CASSKAKGLEVGETQYF

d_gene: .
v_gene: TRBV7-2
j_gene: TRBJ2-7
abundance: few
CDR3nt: TGTGCCAGCAGCCGGGGGACTCACTACGAGCAGTACTTC
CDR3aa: CASSRGTHYEQYF

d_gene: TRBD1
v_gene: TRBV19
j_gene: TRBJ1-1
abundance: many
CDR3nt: TGTGCCAGTACTTTCAGGGGGTTGAACACTGAAGCTTTCTTT
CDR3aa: CASTFRGLNTEAFF

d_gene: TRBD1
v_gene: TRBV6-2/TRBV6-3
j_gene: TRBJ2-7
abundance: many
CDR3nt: TGTGCCAGCAGACGAGGACAGGATCCTCACTACGAGCAGTACTTC
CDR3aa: CASRRGQDPHYEQYF

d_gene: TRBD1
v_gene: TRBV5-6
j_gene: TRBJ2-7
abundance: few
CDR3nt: TGTGCCAGCAGCTTGGGTCGGACAGGTCCCCTCTCCTACGAGCAGTACTTC
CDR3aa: CASSLGRTGPLSYEQYF

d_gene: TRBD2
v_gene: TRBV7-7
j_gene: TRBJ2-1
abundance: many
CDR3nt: TGTGCTAGCAGCTCGGGACTAGCGGTCTACAATGAGCAGTTCTTC
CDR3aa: CASSSGLAVYNEQFF

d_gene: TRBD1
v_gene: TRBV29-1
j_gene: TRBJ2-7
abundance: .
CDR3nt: TGCAGCGTTGTAAGCTGGGGACAGTCCTACGAGCAGTACTTC
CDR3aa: CSVVSWGQSYEQYF

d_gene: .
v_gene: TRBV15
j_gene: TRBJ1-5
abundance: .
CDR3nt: TGTGCCACCAGCAGTTTTTCTGACTCCAATCAGCCCCAGCATTTT
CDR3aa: CATSSFSDSNQPQHF

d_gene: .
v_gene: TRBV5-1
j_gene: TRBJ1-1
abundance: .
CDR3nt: TGCGCCAGCAGCTTGACAGGGTCTACTGAAGCTTTCTTT
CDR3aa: CASSLTGSTEAFF

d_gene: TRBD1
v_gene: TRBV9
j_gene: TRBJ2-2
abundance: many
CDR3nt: TGTGCCAGCAGCGTGACCGGGACAGGGGGCTTGACCGGGGAGCTGTTTTTT
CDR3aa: CASSVTGTGGLTGELFF

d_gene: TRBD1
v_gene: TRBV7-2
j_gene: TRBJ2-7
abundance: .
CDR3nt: TGTGCCAGCACTCCCGGGACAGGGGGTCTCGAGCAGTACTTC
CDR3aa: CASTPGTGGLEQYF

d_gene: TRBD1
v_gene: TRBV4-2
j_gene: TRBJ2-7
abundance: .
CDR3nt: TGTGCCAGCAGCCAAGATATAGGACAGGGCCGCGACCAGTACTTC
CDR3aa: CASSQDIGQGRDQYF

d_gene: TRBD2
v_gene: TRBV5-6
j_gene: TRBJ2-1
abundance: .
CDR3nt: TGTGCCAGCAGCTTGGTGGTCGGGGGGAGGGTCGACGATGAGCAGTTCTTC
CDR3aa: CASSLVVGGRVDDEQFF